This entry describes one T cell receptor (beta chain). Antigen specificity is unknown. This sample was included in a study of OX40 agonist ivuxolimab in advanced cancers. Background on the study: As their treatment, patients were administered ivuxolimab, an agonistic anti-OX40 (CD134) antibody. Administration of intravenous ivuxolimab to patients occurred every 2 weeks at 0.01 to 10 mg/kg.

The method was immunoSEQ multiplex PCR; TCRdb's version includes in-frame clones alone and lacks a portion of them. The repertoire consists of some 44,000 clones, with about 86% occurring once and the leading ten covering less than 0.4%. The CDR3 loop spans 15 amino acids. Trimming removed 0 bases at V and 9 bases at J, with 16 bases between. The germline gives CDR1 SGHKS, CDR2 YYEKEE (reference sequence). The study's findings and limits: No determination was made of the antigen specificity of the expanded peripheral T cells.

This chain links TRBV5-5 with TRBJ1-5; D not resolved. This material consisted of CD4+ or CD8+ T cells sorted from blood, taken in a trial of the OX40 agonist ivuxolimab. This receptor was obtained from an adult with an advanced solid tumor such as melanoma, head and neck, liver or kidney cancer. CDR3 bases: TGTGCCAGCAGCTTGGAACAGTCCTTTAATGCGCCCCAGCATTTT. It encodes CASSLEQSFNAPQHF.